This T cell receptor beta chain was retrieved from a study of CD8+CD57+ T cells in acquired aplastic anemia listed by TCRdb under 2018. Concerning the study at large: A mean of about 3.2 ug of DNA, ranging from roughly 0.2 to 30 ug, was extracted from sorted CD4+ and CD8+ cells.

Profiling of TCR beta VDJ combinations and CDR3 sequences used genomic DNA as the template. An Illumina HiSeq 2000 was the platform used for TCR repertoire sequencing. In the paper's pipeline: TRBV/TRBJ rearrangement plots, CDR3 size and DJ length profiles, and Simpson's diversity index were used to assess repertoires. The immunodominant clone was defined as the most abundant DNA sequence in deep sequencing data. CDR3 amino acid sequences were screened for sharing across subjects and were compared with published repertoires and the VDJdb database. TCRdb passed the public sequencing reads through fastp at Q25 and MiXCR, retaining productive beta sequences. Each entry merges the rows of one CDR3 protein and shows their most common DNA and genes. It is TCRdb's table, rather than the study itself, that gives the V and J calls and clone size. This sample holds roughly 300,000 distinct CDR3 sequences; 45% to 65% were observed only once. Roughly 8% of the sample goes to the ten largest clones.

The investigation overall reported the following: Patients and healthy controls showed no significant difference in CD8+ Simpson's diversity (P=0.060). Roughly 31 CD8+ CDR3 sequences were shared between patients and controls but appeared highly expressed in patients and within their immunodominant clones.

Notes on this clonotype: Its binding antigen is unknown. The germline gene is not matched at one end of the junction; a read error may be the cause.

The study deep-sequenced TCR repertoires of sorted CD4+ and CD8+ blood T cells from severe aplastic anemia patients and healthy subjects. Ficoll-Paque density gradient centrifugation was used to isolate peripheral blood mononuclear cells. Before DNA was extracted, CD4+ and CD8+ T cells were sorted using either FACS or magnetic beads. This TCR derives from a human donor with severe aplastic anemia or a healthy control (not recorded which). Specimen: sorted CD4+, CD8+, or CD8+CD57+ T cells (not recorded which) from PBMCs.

The CDR3 region: CASSILALPGDVTDPQYF. In nucleotide form, the sequence is TGTGCCAGTAGTATACTCGCACTACCGGGGGATGTGACAGATCCGCAGTATTTT. The chain was built from TRBV19 and TRBJ2-3; tentative D gene TRBD2, with 6 bases matching. Sequences LNHDA (CDR1) and SQIVND (CDR2) are obtained from the germline V gene (reference sequence). The CDR3 goes from the cysteine to the phenylalanine over 18 residues. The CDR3 DNA has 54 bases and is translated from base 1.